The 31 T cell receptor beta chains reported below all come from one sample, sequenced in a study of regulatory T cells in long-lasting Graves disease. Time point specified: persistent/refractory GD, antithyroid drugs over 5 years with positive TRAb. From PBMCs, RNA was extracted and then used to make the TCR library. Arm-PCR with iRepertoire HTBI primers amplified the CDR3 regions for these TCR beta libraries. TCRdb processed the multiplex PCR reads anew with MiXCR; each CDR3 protein has one entry. Of under 500,000 distinct CDR3 sequences listed, around 20% are singletons. Sequenced here: peripheral blood mononuclear cells (PBMCs), sampled when the disease was refractory, from a patient treated with antithyroid drugs. The receptor set was obtained from a female donor with Graves disease.

This clonotype appeared many times. The chain joins TRBV7-2 to TRBJ2-7; TRBD1 aligns across 9 bases. The CDR3 has 13 amino acids. CDR1 is SGHTA and CDR2 is FQGNSA in the germline V gene. The junction had 4 bases not matched to a gene; V was cut back by 6 bases and J by 4 bases. The CDR3 protein is CASSSTGGYEQYF. The CDR3 DNA reads TGTGCCAGCAGTTCGACAGGGGGGTACGAGCAGTACTTC.

The sample holds many counts of this clonotype. The rearrangement links TRBV5-1 to TRBJ2-7; TRBD2 might be the D (6 bases). Germline CDR1 SGHRS, CDR2 YFSETQ. The CDR3 has 16 residues. Trimming left V 4 bases short and J 2 bases short, with 19 bases between. This CDR3 is CASSLHWDRTTYEQYF. The DNA for the CDR3 is TGCGCCAGCAGCCTCCATTGGGACCGGACTACCTACGAGCAGTACTTC.

The chain recombines TRBV27 with TRBJ2-1, with TRBD2 as a possible D gene (5 bases). The CDR3 extends over 14 amino acids. Trimming shortened V by 7 bases and J by 8 bases, and 18 bases separated the two germline ends. Germline lookup yields CDR1 MNHEY and CDR2 SMNVEV (reference sequence). Here the CDR3 DNA reads TGTGCCAGCACCCACGGGGTGGCCGGCGATGAGCAGTTCTTC. This codes for CASTHGVAGDEQFF.

This chain connects TRBV27 to TRBJ1-1; the match to TRBD1 covers 7 bases. This CDR3 is 17 amino acids long. Germline CDR1 MNHEY, CDR2 SMNVEV (reference sequence). V was pared by 0 bases and J by 0 bases, with 7 bases of the junction left unmatched. The CDR3 loop is CASSLSAPTGLNTEAFF. CDR3 nucleotides: TGTGCCAGCAGTTTATCAGCCCCGACAGGGCTGAACACTGAAGCTTTCTTT.

This clonotype was recorded at least ten times. The chain links TRBV2 to TRBJ2-1, with TRBD2 identical over 9 bases. The V and J ends lost 3 bases and 3 bases, in that order; junction bases with no gene match: 9. Looked up from germline, CDR1 is SNHLY and CDR2 is FYNNEI. This CDR3 comprises 17 residues. Here the CDR3 reads CASSDAPTSGYYNEQFF. The CDR3 DNA sequence: TGTGCCAGCAGTGACGCCCCGACTAGCGGATACTACAATGAGCAGTTCTTC.

This clonotype was detected many times. The chain has TRBV12-5 and TRBJ2-2, with D possibly matching TRBD2 (6 bases). Trimming took off 7 bases at V and 7 bases at J, with 10 bases between the two ends. This CDR3 region has 12 residues. Per the germline V gene, CDR1 is LGHNT and CDR2 is FRNRAP. In DNA, the CDR3 is TGTGCTAGTGCGGGAGTTGGCGGGGAGCTGTTTTTT. Protein: CASAGVGGELFF.

The sample holds many counts of this clonotype. The CDR3 DNA sequence: TGTGCCAGCAGTTTAGGTGTCCGGGGGGGCTACACCTTC. As protein: CASSLGVRGGYTF. The chain recombines TRBV12-3 or TRBV12-4 with TRBJ1-2; TRBD1 might be the D (5 bases). The V gene lost 1 base and the J gene lost 8 bases, with 11 bases spanning the gap. This CDR3 comprises 13 residues.

This clonotype was detected many times. The J gene is TRBJ2-2, the V gene TRBV7-8, with D perhaps TRBD1 (6 bases). Trimming pared 3 bases from V and 2 bases from J, leaving 10 bases between. The CDR3 totals 15 residues. CDR1 is SGHVS and CDR2 is FQNEAQ in the germline V gene. The CDR3 is CASSLPTGNTGELFF. DNA for the CDR3: TGTGCCAGCAGCTTGCCGACAGGAAACACCGGGGAGCTGTTTTTT.

This clonotype appeared a few times. The V call is TRBV3-1, the J call TRBJ1-2; D call uncertain. V was cut by 2 bases and J by 5 bases, with 9 bases left in between. The CDR3 covers 13 residues. Germline CDR1 LGHDT, CDR2 YNNKEL (reference sequence). CDR3 in DNA: TGTGCCAGCAGCCAACCCAGTGGTTATGGCTACACCTTC. It specifies CASSQPSGYGYTF.

The chain carries TRBV6-1 and TRBJ2-7, with D maybe TRBD2 (5 bases). Germline-derived CDR1 and CDR2 are MNHNS and SASEGT. This CDR3 has 12 residues. V shed 5 bases and J shed 8 bases, with 13 bases lying between them. CDR3 DNA sequence: TGTGCCAGCAGTCGAGAGGCGGGCCAGCAGTACTTC. As protein: CASSREAGQQYF.

The sample holds a few counts of this clonotype. The DNA of the CDR3 is TGTGCCAGCAGCACTTTTTTCGGGACCCAGTACTTC. It codes for CASSTFFGTQYF. The rearrangement uses TRBV11-2 and TRBJ2-5; no firm D call. The ends were cut back, 5 bases at V and 7 bases at J, with 11 bases in the middle. Germline V gene sequence: CDR1 SGHAT, CDR2 FQNNGV. The length of the CDR3 is 12 residues. Filled out from reference TRBV11-2 and TRBJ2-5, the complete variable domain reads EAGVAQSPRYKIIEKRQSVAFWCNPISGHATLYWYQQILGQGPKLLIQFQNNGVVDDSQLPKDRFSAERLKGVDSTLKIQPAKLEDSAVYLCASSTFFGTQYFGPGTRLLVL.

Ten or more counts support this clonotype. The chain is built from TRBV7-2 and TRBJ1-5; D is unresolved. The ends were cut back, 0 bases at V and 4 bases at J, with 10 bases in the middle. This CDR3 comprises 15 residues. Germline assignment: CDR1 SGHTA and CDR2 FQGNSA. CDR3 protein: CASSLAPGSNQPQHF. The CDR3 DNA is TGTGCCAGCAGCTTAGCGCCGGGGTCGAATCAGCCCCAGCATTTT.

This chain's CDR3 is CASSLGTGAPGINIQYF. The DNA of the CDR3 is TGTGCCAGCAGCTTAGGGACAGGGGCCCCGGGGATAAACATTCAGTACTTC. The chain uses TRBV11-2 and TRBJ2-4; 9 bases map to TRBD1. The CDR3 is 17 amino acids. V was clipped by 1 base and J by 6 bases; unmatched bases: 10. Germline-derived CDR1 and CDR2 are SGHAT and FQNNGV.

The table lists this clonotype with many counts. The J gene is TRBJ2-2, the V gene TRBV2, with 10 bases matching TRBD1. CDR1 SNHLY and CDR2 FYNNEI come from the germline V gene. This CDR3 region has 17 residues. Trimming removed 4 bases from V and 6 bases from J; junction bases left unmatched: 11. The CDR3 is CASSGATGTGVSGELFF. CDR3 sequence (DNA): TGTGCCAGCAGTGGCGCGACCGGGACAGGGGTATCCGGGGAGCTGTTTTTT.

This clonotype was counted many times. This chain connects TRBV10-3 to TRBJ2-7; 14 positions agree with TRBD2. The germline V gene has CDR1 ENHRY and CDR2 SYGVKD. V shed 4 bases and J 7 bases; nucleotides not matched to a gene: 6. The CDR3 is 15 amino acids. CDR3 residues: CAISATSGREGEQYF. CDR3 DNA sequence: TGTGCCATCAGTGCGACTAGCGGGAGGGAGGGTGAGCAGTACTTC.

The chain has TRBV19 and TRBJ2-3, with TRBD2 matching 7 bases. This CDR3 contains 14 residues. J lost 6 bases, V lost 5 bases, and 8 bases had no gene match. Germline V gene sequence: CDR1 LNHDA, CDR2 SQIVND (reference sequence). The CDR3 sequence is CASSPRAGTDTQYF. CDR3 sequence (DNA): TGTGCCAGTAGTCCCCGAGCGGGAACGGATACGCAGTATTTT.

This clonotype has more than one count but fewer than ten. The gene calls are TRBV13 and TRBJ2-7; 14 nucleotides match TRBD2. The germline CDR1 and CDR2 sequences are PRHDT and FYEKMQ (reference sequence). The CDR3 totals 17 residues. With V trimmed by 5 bases and J by 1 base, 7 bases remained unmatched. The DNA for the CDR3 is TGTGCCAGCAGCCAGGGACTAGCGGGAGCACGTTCCTACGAGCAGTACTTC. Encoded protein: CASSQGLAGARSYEQYF.

In its sample, this clonotype was seen a few times. This sequence joins TRBV7-8 and TRBJ2-7; 10 nucleotides agree with TRBD2. The CDR3 has 15 amino acids. Germline V CDR1 and CDR2: SGHVS, FQNEAQ. V shed 3 bases, J shed 2 bases, and the junction held 4 bases outside the gene matches. The CDR3 sequence is CASSFTSGKAYEQYF. In DNA, the CDR3 is TGTGCCAGCAGCTTCACTAGCGGGAAAGCCTACGAGCAGTACTTC.

This clonotype was picked up many times. This chain uses TRBV6-1 with TRBJ2-7, with 8 bases matching TRBD1. V trimming: 5 bases; J trimming: 2 bases; junction bases outside the gene matches: 2. The CDR3 extends over 13 amino acids. The V gene's germline CDR1 is MNHNS and CDR2 SASEGT. This CDR3 is CASSRDRPYEQYF. The CDR3 bases are TGTGCCAGCAGTCGGGACAGGCCCTACGAGCAGTACTTC.

The chain joins TRBV18 to TRBJ2-7; 9 nucleotides match TRBD1. V dropped 3 bases and J dropped 6; count of bases not matched to a gene: 12. This CDR3 is 16 amino acids long. CDR1 KGHSH and CDR2 LQKENI come from the germline V gene. The CDR3 DNA sequence: TGTGCCAGCTCACCGGGACAGGGAGGGAGATTATTCGAGCAGTACTTC. Translating it yields CASSPGQGGRLFEQYF.

This clonotype has only a few counts. The chain links TRBV5-6 to TRBJ2-1; D is undetermined. The CDR3 is 13 residues long. Germline V gene data show CDR1 as SGHDT and CDR2 as YYEEEE. V was trimmed by 7 bases and J by 0 bases, leaving 8 bases between them. The CDR3 reads CASYASSYNEQFF. The CDR3 coding sequence is TGTGCCAGCTACGCAAGCTCCTACAATGAGCAGTTCTTC.

Comment on this clonotype: Being one base from a much bigger clone, this may be a read error. The rearrangement links TRBV28 to TRBJ1-2; 8 positions agree with TRBD1. Losses at the gene ends were 8 bases for V and 6 bases for J; bases not matched to a gene: 5. The CDR3 consists of 12 residues. The V gene's germline CDR1 is MDHEN and CDR2 SYDVKM. The CDR3 DNA is TGTGCCAGCGAAGACAGGGGCCATGGCTACACCTTC. Amino acid sequence: CASEDRGHGYTF.

This clonotype was seen many times. V usage is TRBV7-9 and J usage is TRBJ1-2; TRBD1 might be the D (6 bases). V was cut by 0 bases and J by 8 bases, with 13 bases left in between. The CDR3 runs to 14 residues. Per the germline V gene, CDR1 is SEHNR and CDR2 is FQNEAQ (reference sequence). The CDR3 nucleotides are TGTGCCAGCAGCTTAGCTGGACAGTATGAAGGCTACACCTTC. Residues: CASSLAGQYEGYTF. Together with reference TRBV7-9 and TRBJ1-2, the CDR3 gives the full variable domain: DTGVSQNPRHKITKRGQNVTFRCDPISEHNRLYWYRQTLGQGPEFLTYFQNEAQLEKSRLLSDRFSAERPKGSFSTLEIQRTEQGDSAMYLCASSLAGQYEGYTFGSGTRLTVV.

Many counts were recorded for this clonotype. The J gene is TRBJ1-2, the V gene TRBV6-5; perhaps TRBD1 as D (5 bases). CDR1 and CDR2 from the germline V gene are MNHEY and SVGAGI. V lost 0 bases and J 0 bases, leaving 8 bases between the germline ends. This CDR3 is built from 15 residues. CDR3 DNA sequence: TGTGCCAGCAGTTACTCCCGGGGGTCTAACTATGGCTACACCTTC. It translates to CASSYSRGSNYGYTF.

At least ten counts were recorded for this clonotype. The gene calls are TRBV6-1 and TRBJ2-7; 7 nucleotides agree with TRBD1. The CDR3 is 15 residues long. The J segment lost 3 bases and the V segment lost 6 bases, leaving 11 bases of the junction unmatched. Germline values: CDR1 MNHNS, CDR2 SASEGT. CDR3 loop: CASRDGNRGNYEQYF. For the CDR3, the DNA is TGTGCCAGCAGGGACGGAAACAGGGGTAACTACGAGCAGTACTTC.

V gene TRBV28 combines with J gene TRBJ2-5; 15 positions agree with TRBD2. V lost 3 bases and J lost 1; bases outside the gene matches: 3. This CDR3 is built from 17 residues. Germline-derived CDR1 and CDR2 are MDHEN and SYDVKM. CDR3 coding DNA: TGTGCCAGCAGTTTGCGGACTAGCGGGAGGGCCCAAGAGACCCAGTACTTC. The encoded protein is CASSLRTSGRAQETQYF.

This clonotype was counted only a few times. The chain recombines TRBV5-1 with TRBJ1-5; possible D gene TRBD1, 5 bases. The CDR3 has 13 residues. CDR1 SGHRS and CDR2 YFSETQ come from the germline V gene. V was shortened by 3 bases and J by 9 bases, with 13 bases between the two germline ends. The CDR3: CASSSGTAAPQHF. CDR3 DNA sequence: TGCGCCAGCAGCTCGGGGACTGCGGCGCCCCAGCATTTT. The complete variable domain, with remaining parts taken from reference TRBV5-1 and TRBJ1-5, reads KAGVTQTPRYLIKTRGQQVTLSCSPISGHRSVSWYQQTPGQGLQFLFEYFSETQRNKGNFPGRFSGRQFSNSRSEMNVSTLELGDSALYLCASSSGTAAPQHFGDGTRLSIL.

This clonotype was picked up a small number of times. This chain links TRBV7-3 with TRBJ1-1; possible D gene TRBD1, 5 bases. Germline CDR1 reads SGHTA; CDR2 reads FQGTGA. The length of the CDR3 is 14 residues. V gave up 4 bases and J gave up 5 bases, with 14 bases separating them. CDR3 bases: TGTGCCAGCAGCTCTGGGACTTCGGGTACTGAAGCTTTCTTT. It is translated as CASSSGTSGTEAFF.

Ten or more counts support this clonotype. This chain uses TRBV12-3 or TRBV12-4 with TRBJ1-1; D call uncertain. The CDR3 runs 14 residues. V was cut by 8 bases and J by 0 bases, with 13 bases left in between. The CDR3 nucleotides are TGTGCCAGCGGGTGGACGGGCATGAACACTGAAGCTTTCTTT. Its translation is CASGWTGMNTEAFF.

This clonotype was seen only a few times. Germline is not matched at one junction end, which may reflect a read error. This chain links TRBV5-8 with TRBJ2-7, with D unclear. Germline V CDR1 and CDR2: SGHTS, YDEGEE. The CDR3 is made up of 14 amino acids. CDR3 protein: CASSLKIARYEQYF. DNA for the CDR3: TGCGCCAGCAGCTTGAAAATAGCCCGGTACGAGCAGTACTTC. Based on the CDR3 plus reference TRBV5-8 and TRBJ2-7, the full variable domain is EAGVTQSPTHLIKTRGQQATLRCSPISGHTSVYWYQQALGLGLQFLLWYDEGEERNRGNFPPRFSGRQFPNYSSELNVNALELEDSALYLCASSLKIARYEQYFGPGTRLTVT.

This clonotype occurred many times. The chain carries TRBV29-1 and TRBJ2-5, with 9 positions matching TRBD2. Per the germline V gene, CDR1 is SQVTM and CDR2 is ANQGSEA. The CDR3 sequence is 13 residues long. The CDR3 here is CSYRPGLAETQYF. CDR3 sequence (DNA): TGCAGTTATCGTCCGGGACTAGCCGAGACCCAGTACTTC. Based on the CDR3 plus reference TRBV29-1 and TRBJ2-5, the full variable domain is SAVISQKPSRDICQRGTSLTIQCQVDSQVTMMFWYRQQPGQSLTLIATANQGSEATYESGFVIDKFPISRPNLTFSTLTVSNMSPEDSSIYLCSYRPGLAETQYFGPGTRLLVL.